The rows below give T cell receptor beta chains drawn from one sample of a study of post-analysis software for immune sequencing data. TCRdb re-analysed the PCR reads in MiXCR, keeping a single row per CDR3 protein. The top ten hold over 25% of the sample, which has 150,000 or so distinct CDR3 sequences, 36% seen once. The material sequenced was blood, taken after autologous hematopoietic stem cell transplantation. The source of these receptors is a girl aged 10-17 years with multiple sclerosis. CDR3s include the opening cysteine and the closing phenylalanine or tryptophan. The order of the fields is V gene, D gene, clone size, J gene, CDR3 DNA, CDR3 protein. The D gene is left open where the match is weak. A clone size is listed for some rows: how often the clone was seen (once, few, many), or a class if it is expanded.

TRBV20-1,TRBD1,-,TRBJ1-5,TGCAGTGCCACACAGGGGTCTATAGATCAGCCCCAGCATTTT,CSATQGSIDQPQHF
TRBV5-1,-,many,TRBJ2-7,TGCGCCAGCAGCTTAGATACAGGGAACGAGCAGTACTTC,CASSLDTGNEQYF
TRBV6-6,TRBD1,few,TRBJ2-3,TGTGCCAGCGGGACAGGCGGGAGCACAGATACGCAGTATTTT,CASGTGGSTDTQYF
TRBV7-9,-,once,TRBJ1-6,TGTGCCAGCAGTTTTACGGGCTCAAATTCACCCCTCCACTTT,CASSFTGSNSPLHF
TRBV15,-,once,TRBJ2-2,TGTGCCACCAGCAGAGATTTTTGGGCCGGGGAGCTGTTTTTT,CATSRDFWAGELFF
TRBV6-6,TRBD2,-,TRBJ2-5,TGTGCCAGCCATGCGGGAGGAAGGGAGACCCAGTACTTC,CASHAGGRETQYF
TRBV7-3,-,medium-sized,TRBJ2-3,TGTGCCAGCAGCTTGTATCCTACCGGGAGAGGCACAGATACGCAGTATTTT,CASSLYPTGRGTDTQYF
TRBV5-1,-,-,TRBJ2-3,TGCGCCAGCAGCTACTTGGCGGGGACTAGCACAGATACGCAGTATTTT,CASSYLAGTSTDTQYF
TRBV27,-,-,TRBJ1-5,TGTGCCCACGCAGTTTCCCCTTATAGCAATCAGCCCCAGCATTTT,CAHAVSPYSNQPQHF
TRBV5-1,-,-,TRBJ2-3,TGCGCCAGCAGCCCACCCGGCAGGGATGGGGATACGCAGTATTTT,CASSPPGRDGDTQYF
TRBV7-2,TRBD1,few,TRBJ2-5,TGTGCCAGCAGGGGGACAGGGTTAGAGACCCAGTACTTC,CASRGTGLETQYF
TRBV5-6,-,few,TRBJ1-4,TGTGCCAGCAGCCCCGGACCGACGCCAGGTGAAAAACTGTTTTTT,CASSPGPTPGEKLFF
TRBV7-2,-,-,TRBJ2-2,TGTGCCAGCAGCTTAGTTGGGGCCGGGGAGCTGTTTTTT,CASSLVGAGELFF
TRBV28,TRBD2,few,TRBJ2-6,TGTGCCAGCAGTTTGGGACTAACCTCTGGGGCCAACGTCCTGACTTTC,CASSLGLTSGANVLTF
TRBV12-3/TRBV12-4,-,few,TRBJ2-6,TGTGCCAGCAGGGGAGTCTCTGGGGCCAACGTCCTGACTTTC,CASRGVSGANVLTF
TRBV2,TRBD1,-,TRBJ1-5,TGTGCCAGCGGATGGGACAGGGGACTGGCGGCTAGCAATCAGCCCCAGCATTTT,CASGWDRGLAASNQPQHF
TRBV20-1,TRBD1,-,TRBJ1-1,TGCAGTGCCAGGTCAGGGGGTACTATGAACACTGAAGCTTTCTTT,CSARSGGTMNTEAFF
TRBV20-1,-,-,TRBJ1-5,TGCAGTGCTACACGGGGAGGAGTAAAACTTCAGCCCCAGCATTTT,CSATRGGVKLQPQHF
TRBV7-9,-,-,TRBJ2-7,TGTGCCAGCAGCTTAGTACGTTACGAGCAGTACTTC,CASSLVRYEQYF
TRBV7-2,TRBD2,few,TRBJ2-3,TGTGCCAGCAGCTTCAGCGGGATTAGCACAGATACGCAGTATTTT,CASSFSGISTDTQYF
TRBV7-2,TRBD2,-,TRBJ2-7,TGTGCCAGCAGCCTTTCCGGGACTAGCGGCTCCTACGAGCAGTACTTC,CASSLSGTSGSYEQYF
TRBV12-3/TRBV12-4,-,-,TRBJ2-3,TGTGCCAGCAGTCCGTACGCTCCGAGCACAGATACGCAGTATTTT,CASSPYAPSTDTQYF
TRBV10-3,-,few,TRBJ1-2,TGTGCCATCAGTGAGGGGTTAGGGAGCGGCTACACCTTC,CAISEGLGSGYTF
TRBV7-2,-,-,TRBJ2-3,TGTGCCAGCAGCTTAATGAGGGCAGATACGCAGTATTTT,CASSLMRADTQYF
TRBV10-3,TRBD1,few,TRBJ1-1,TGTGCCATCAAAACAGGGGTAAGCGCTGAAGCTTTCTTT,CAIKTGVSAEAFF
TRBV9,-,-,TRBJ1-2,TGTGCCAGCAGCGTAGGGGCAGGGGCCCTCTATGGCTACACCTTC,CASSVGAGALYGYTF
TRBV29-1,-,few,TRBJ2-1,TGCAGCGTTCGGCAGGGTTACAATGAGCAGTTCTTC,CSVRQGYNEQFF
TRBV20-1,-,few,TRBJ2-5,TGCAGTGCTAGAGATATGGGGGAGACCCAGTACTTC,CSARDMGETQYF
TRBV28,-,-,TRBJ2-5,TGTGCCAGCAGTTCCCCTGAGGTCGGGACTCAAGAGACCCAGTACTTC,CASSSPEVGTQETQYF
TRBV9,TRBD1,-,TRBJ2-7,TGTGCCAGCAGCCTTGGGACAGCTTCCTACGAGCAGTACTTC,CASSLGTASYEQYF
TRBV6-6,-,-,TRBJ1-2,TGTGCCAGCAACAGCTGGGGGTATGGCTACACCTTC,CASNSWGYGYTF
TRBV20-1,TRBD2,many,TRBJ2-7,TGCAGTGCCACCCCGGGGACTAGCGGGTGGTCCAAAAGCTCCTACGAGCAGTACTTC,CSATPGTSGWSKSSYEQYF
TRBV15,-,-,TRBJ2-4,TGTGCCACCAGCCTATCCAGGGGGGTTCTAGCCAAAAACATTCAGTACTTC,CATSLSRGVLAKNIQYF
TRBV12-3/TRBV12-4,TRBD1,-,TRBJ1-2,TGTGCCAGCAGTAGGGGGACAGCGACAGATGGCTACACCTTC,CASSRGTATDGYTF